This is a list of T cell receptor beta chains from one sample in a study of T cells in Graves' hyperthyroidism and ophthalmopathy. TCRdb ran MiXCR on the multiplex PCR reads and lists one entry per CDR3 protein. The sample lists under 30,000 distinct CDR3 sequences, around 54% occurring once. Sequencing was done on a sample of blood. These receptors were taken from a woman in her 40s with Graves' hyperthyroidism that later progressed to Graves' ophthalmopathy. The CDR3 runs from the conserved cysteine through the conserved F or W. D genes are given only for firm matches. Some rows have no size entry. The others give once, few or many, or a class for an expanded clone.

size,J,D,V,CDR3,DNA
NA,TRBJ2-7,NA,TRBV6-5,CASSYDFYEQCF,TGTGCCAGCAGTTATGATTTCTACGAGCAGTGCTTC
NA,TRBJ2-7,TRBD2,TRBV11-2,CASRWQGGFYEQYF,TGTGCCAGCCGTTGGCAGGGAGGGTTCTACGAGCAGTACTTC
NA,TRBJ2-1,NA,TRBV7-3,CASSLTSSRYNEQFF,TGTGCCAGCAGCTTAACATCTAGCCGATACAATGAGCAGTTCTTC
NA,TRBJ1-4,NA,TRBV2,CASRRADEKLFF,TGTGCCAGCAGGAGGGCAGATGAAAAACTGTTTTTT
NA,TRBJ2-5,TRBD2,TRBV7-2,CASSFLAGGLQETQYF,TGTGCCAGCAGCTTCCTAGCGGGAGGGCTCCAAGAGACCCAGTACTTC
many,TRBJ1-5,TRBD1,TRBV28,CASSFGTAQNQPQHF,TGTGCCAGCAGTTTTGGGACAGCTCAAAATCAGCCCCAGCATTTT
NA,TRBJ2-2,TRBD2,TRBV9,CASSRSGRANTGELFF,TGTGCCAGCAGCCGTAGCGGGAGGGCGAACACCGGGGAGCTGTTTTTT
NA,TRBJ1-4,NA,TRBV5-1,CASSLDGDEKLFF,TGCGCCAGCAGCTTGGATGGGGATGAAAAACTGTTTTTT
NA,TRBJ1-2,TRBD1,TRBV7-9,CASSLQGDRYGYTF,TGTGCCAGCAGTCTACAGGGGGATCGCTATGGCTACACCTTC
NA,TRBJ2-1,NA,TRBV5-1,CASSGIGGGDEQFF,TGCGCCAGCAGCGGAATAGGGGGGGGGGATGAGCAGTTCTTC
medium-sized,TRBJ2-7,TRBD2,TRBV14,CASSRASGNSYEQYF,TGTGCCAGCAGCCGAGCTAGCGGGAACTCCTACGAGCAGTACTTC